What follows describes a single T cell receptor beta chain. Its antigen is currently unknown. The germline V gene encodes CDR1 MDHEN and CDR2 SYDVKM. Trimming removed 8 bases at V and 2 bases at J, with 14 bases between. The CDR3 is 14 amino acids. It was across several immunoSEQ plates that each subset's genomic DNA was evenly split. Some clones are missing from TCRdb's copy, which holds only in-frame ones; the method was immunoSEQ multiplex PCR. The sample contains nearly 500,000 clones, about 82% of which appear only once. The sample is drawn from a study of shared clonotypes between healthy human individuals. Study context: A few men and a couple of women, aged 18 to 49, were donors. Study results and limitations: It was the few donors that limited the genetic and exposure-history diversity represented.

Each of the donors was a healthy adult who was HIV-negative and had not had a recent acute infection or vaccination. The sample taken for sequencing was PBMCs. This clonotype was sampled from a middle-aged woman in good health. Some clones in this sample may be carry-over from other donors' samples. The gene calls are TRBV28 and TRBJ2-3, with D hard to call. The CDR3 sequence is CASRPQISTDTQYF. As DNA, the CDR3 is TGTGCCAGCCGCCCCCAAATTTCCACAGATACGCAGTATTTT.